This T cell receptor (beta chain) was captured by sequencing in a study of vaccination and CD4 T cells after COVID-19 (dated by TCRdb to 2021 to 2024). A note on the overall study: SARS-CoV-2 positivity had been established in the convalescent patients by nasal swab PCR, and mild disease was recorded in about 9 of these patients and severe disease in one. For stimulating the cultures, overlapping spike peptide pools were used, derived from SARS-CoV-2 as well as from the common cold coronaviruses HCoV-NL63, HCoV-OC43 and HCoV-229E. The spike-specific CD4+ TCR repertoire was compared before and after mRNA vaccination in around ten COVID-19 convalescent patients and a handful of infection-naive healthy vaccine recipients. As controls, cultures received a CEFX viral epitope pool (the positive control), an HIV-1 Nef peptide pool (the negative control), or no peptide at all. Post-COVID blood samples from convalescent patients were collected a median of around 100 days after diagnosis, with a range of 35 to 161 days. Two doses of either the Pfizer-BioNTech BNT162b2 vaccine (n=8) or the Moderna mRNA-1273 vaccine (n=2) were administered to participants. Post-vaccine blood samples were taken a median of about 77 days after the second vaccine dose, with a range of roughly 13 to 250 days. In the convalescent cohort there were six males and four females, among whom were two Hispanic individuals, seven Caucasians, two Asians and one multiracial person.

This specimen's treatment or condition label, per the study, means: approximately 9-day PBMC culture with coronavirus spike peptide pools or control peptides (ViraFEST assay). To expand antigen-specific T cells with peptide pools and then pick out the expanded clonotypes through TCR sequencing, the study relied on the ViraFEST assay. The positive SARS-CoV-2 PCR tests of the convalescent patients were dated from March to December 2020, before the Alpha, Beta and Delta variants emerged in the United States. Each well held approximately 2 million PBMCs cultured in IMDM containing approximately 5.3% human AB serum and roughly 9.7 IU/ml IL-2, with 10 ug/ml peptide pools added. Half of the culture medium was replaced with fresh IL-2-containing medium on days 3 and 7. CD4+ T cells were isolated after around 9 days of culture through negative selection using the EasySep CD4+ T cell isolation kit. Ficoll-Paque Plus gradient centrifugation was used to isolate PBMCs from whole blood, and the isolated PBMCs were then either used fresh or cryopreserved at -140C. Triplicate wells were generally used for each culture condition.

The paper's findings and limits, for the study overall: The median count of SARS-CoV-2-reactive clonotypes went up from roughly 21 after infection to roughly 38 after vaccination, although the change was not significant. In convalescent patients, a median about 86% of post-vaccine SARS-CoV-2-reactive clones were detected only after vaccination, suggesting vaccine-specific priming. Only a relatively small number of convalescent patients were included in the study, and early timepoints following natural infection were not analyzed. Of the vaccine-specific clones found in convalescent patients, nearly all (304 of 307) were mono-reactive for SARS-CoV-2 spike instead of being cross-reactive with common cold coronaviruses.

Comments on this clonotype: Its antigen target is currently unknown. Germline is not matched at one junction end, which may reflect a read error.

The germline V gene (reference sequence) gives CDR1 as LNHDA and CDR2 as SQIVND. The CDR3 numbers 14 residues from cysteine through phenylalanine. Just the 42-base CDR3 DNA is kept, in frame starting at base 1. Library method: PCR. At the Johns Hopkins FTIC core, DNA from the cultured CD4+ T cells underwent TCR sequencing with the Oncomine TCR Beta short-read assay. The QIAamp micro DNA kit was used to extract genomic DNA from the cultured CD4+ T cells. Oncomine TCR Beta libraries from cultured CD4+ T cells were pooled with unique dual indexes and sequenced on an Illumina iSeq 100. The original pipeline was this. Non-productive sequences were removed, and CDR3s not starting with C, not ending with F or W, or shorter than 7 amino acids were discarded. Antigen-specific clonotypes were identified using the MANAFEST web application through comparison of peptide-stimulated wells with reference and other culture wells. For a clone to be called positive, the clone needed an FDR below 0.05, an odds ratio above 5, and a productive frequency above 0.1% in at least two of three replicate wells. Clonotypes that were significantly expanded in both SARS-CoV-2 spike wells and at least one common cold coronavirus spike condition were defined as cross-reactive. Using R version 3.6.1, CDR3 homology was evaluated through Levenshtein distances (stringdist) along with unrooted phylogenetic trees (ape). The public reads were reanalyzed by TCRdb: fastp trimming at Q25, MiXCR alignment, in-frame beta chains only. Records with the same CDR3 protein are collapsed into one entry carrying the most frequent genes and DNA. TCRdb assigned the V and J calls; the authors' analysis was not used. A total of about 19,000 distinct CDR3 sequences appear in this sample, approximately 39% of them only once. The top ten constitute about 14% of the sample.

The TCR was taken from a human donor with COVID-19. The rearranged chain carries TRBV19 and TRBJ2-2; TRBD1 agrees with 9 junctional bases. Sequencing was done on a sample of cultured CD4+ T cells from blood. The sequenced DNA is TGTGTCAGTAGTCGTCGACAGGGGGCCGGGGAGCTGTTTTTT. The resulting protein is CVSSRRQGAGELFF.